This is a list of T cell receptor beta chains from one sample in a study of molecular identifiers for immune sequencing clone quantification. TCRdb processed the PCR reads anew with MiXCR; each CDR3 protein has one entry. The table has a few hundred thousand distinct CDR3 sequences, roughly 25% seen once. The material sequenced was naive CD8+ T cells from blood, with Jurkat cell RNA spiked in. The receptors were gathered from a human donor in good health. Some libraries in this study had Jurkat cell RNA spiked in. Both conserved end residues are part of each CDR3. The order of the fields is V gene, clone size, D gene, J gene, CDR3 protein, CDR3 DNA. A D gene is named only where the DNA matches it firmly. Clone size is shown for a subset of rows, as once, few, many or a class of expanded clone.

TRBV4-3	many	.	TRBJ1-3	CASSQDRMGFRNTIYF	TGCGCCAGCAGCCAAGATAGGATGGGTTTTAGGAACACCATATATTTT
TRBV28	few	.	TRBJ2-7	CASSSHRGQILFAYEQYF	TGTGCCAGCAGTTCGCATCGGGGGCAGATCCTTTTCGCCTACGAGCAGTACTTC
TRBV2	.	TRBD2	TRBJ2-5	CASPLGLGVQETQYF	TGTGCCAGCCCCCTTGGACTAGGAGTACAAGAGACCCAGTACTTC
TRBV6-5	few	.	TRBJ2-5	CASSYSATGTQYF	TGTGCCAGCAGTTACTCGGCCACGGGGACCCAGTACTTC
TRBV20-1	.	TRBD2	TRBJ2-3	CSARRREGSTDTQYF	TGCAGTGCTAGGAGGCGGGAGGGGAGCACAGATACGCAGTATTTT
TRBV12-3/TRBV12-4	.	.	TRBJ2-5	CASSYSGETQNF	TGTGCCAGCAGTTACTCGGGGGAGACCCAGAACTTC
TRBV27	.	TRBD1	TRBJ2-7	CASRAPGTGREQYF	TGTGCCAGCAGGGCCCCCGGGACAGGGCGGGAGCAGTACTTC
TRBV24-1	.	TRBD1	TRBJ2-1	CSTSDTGQGAGHEQFF	TGTTCCACCAGTGATACCGGACAGGGGGCCGGGCATGAGCAGTTCTTC
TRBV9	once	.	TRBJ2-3	CASSPGTPRPGTQYF	TGTGCCAGCAGCCCCGGGACCCCACGGCCAGGTACGCAGTATTTT
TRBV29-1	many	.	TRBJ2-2	CSVETENTGELFF	TGCAGCGTTGAGACCGAGAACACCGGGGAGCTGTTTTTT
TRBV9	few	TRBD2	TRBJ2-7	CASSVGGAGAYEQYF	TGTGCCAGCAGCGTAGGAGGGGCGGGAGCCTACGAGCAGTACTTC
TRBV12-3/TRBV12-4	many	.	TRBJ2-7	CASSYSRTRYEQYF	TGTGCCAGCAGTTATTCCCGGACCCGCTACGAGCAGTACTTC
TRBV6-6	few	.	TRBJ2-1	CASSYTPARADNEQFF	TGTGCCAGCAGTTATACCCCGGCTAGGGCGGATAATGAGCAGTTCTTC
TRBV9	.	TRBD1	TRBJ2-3	CASSGLTGTSTDTQYF	TGTGCCAGCAGCGGATTGACAGGGACGTCCACAGATACGCAGTATTTT
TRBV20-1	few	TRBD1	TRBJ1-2	CSARTGEDGYTF	TGCAGTGCCCGGACAGGGGAAGATGGCTACACCTTC
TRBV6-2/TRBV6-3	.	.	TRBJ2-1	CASRRDNEQFF	TGTGCCAGCAGGCGGGACAATGAGCAGTTCTTC
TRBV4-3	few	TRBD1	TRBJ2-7	CASSQDLGTVAYEQYF	TGCGCCAGCAGCCAAGATCTCGGGACAGTAGCCTACGAGCAGTACTTC
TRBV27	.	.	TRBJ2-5	CASGFGVTQYF	TGTGCCAGCGGATTCGGAGTTACCCAGTACTTC
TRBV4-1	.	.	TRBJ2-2	CASSPREVTGELFF	TGCGCCAGCAGCCCCCGTGAGGTGACCGGGGAGCTGTTTTTT
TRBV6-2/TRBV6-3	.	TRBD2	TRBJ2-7	CASSSRLAGGSDEQYF	TGTGCCAGCAGTTCGCGGCTAGCGGGGGGGAGCGACGAGCAGTACTTC
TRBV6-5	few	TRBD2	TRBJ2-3	CASSLRLAGEVGTDTQYF	TGTGCCAGCAGTCTTCGACTAGCGGGAGAGGTGGGCACAGATACGCAGTATTTT
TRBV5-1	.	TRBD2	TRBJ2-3	CASSFGLAGAITDTQYF	TGCGCCAGCAGCTTTGGACTAGCGGGGGCAATCACAGATACGCAGTATTTT
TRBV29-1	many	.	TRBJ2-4	CSVEPLLLQGGIQYF	TGCAGCGTGGAGCCACTCCTATTACAGGGTGGCATTCAGTACTTC
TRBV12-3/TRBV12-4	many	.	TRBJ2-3	CASSLFHKPSTDTQYF	TGTGCCAGCAGTTTATTCCACAAACCTAGCACAGATACGCAGTATTTT
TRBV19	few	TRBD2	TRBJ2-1	CASSIYLAGGPGGNYNEQFF	TGTGCCAGTAGTATTTATTTAGCGGGGGGGCCCGGAGGGAACTACAATGAGCAGTTCTTC
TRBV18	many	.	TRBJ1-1	CASSPGQRNTEAFF	TGTGCCAGCTCGCCCGGACAGAGGAACACTGAAGCTTTCTTT
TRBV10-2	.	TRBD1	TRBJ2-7	CASMGQSSYEQYF	TGCGCCAGTATGGGACAGTCCAGCTACGAGCAGTACTTC
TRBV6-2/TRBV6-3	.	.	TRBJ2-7	CASSYLWYEQYF	TGTGCCAGCAGTTACTTGTGGTACGAGCAGTACTTC